Listed below are T cell receptor beta chains from one sample, sequenced in a study of CXCR3-negative and CXCR3-positive naive CD8 T cells. TCRdb reprocessed the 5' RACE reads and keeps a single row for each CDR3 protein, giving no DNA. The table lists 40,000 to 55,000 distinct CDR3 sequences. What was sequenced was naive CXCR3- CD8+ T cells from blood. The receptor set was obtained from a human donor in good health. Some clones in this sample may be carry-over from other donors' samples. CDR3s include the opening cysteine and the closing phenylalanine or tryptophan. For some rows the clone size is stated as once, few or many, or as a class when expanded; others skip it.

.,TRBV11-2,14,TRBJ2-5,CASSPGLAEETQYF
.,TRBV4-3,16,TRBJ2-3,CASSQGPGGGTDTQYF
.,TRBV29-1,12,TRBJ1-2,CSVGGTVYGYTF
.,TRBV7-2,17,TRBJ2-1,CASSLAGRAHSYNEQFF
.,TRBV27,13,TRBJ2-1,CASSWGPYNEQFF
.,TRBV29-1,18,TRBJ2-1,CSVEVAAGGPGVHNEQFF
.,TRBV9,17,TRBJ1-1,CASSVTGQIQMNTEAFF
.,TRBV19,16,TRBJ2-2,CASSTGTGFRTGELFF
medium-sized,TRBV29-1,14,TRBJ1-1,CSVEREGARTEAFF
.,TRBV7-9,15,TRBJ2-3,CASSMGLAGRDTQYF
.,TRBV3-1,13,TRBJ2-7,CASSQGGDYEQYF